These 21 T cell receptor beta chains came from one sample sequenced in a study of tumor-infiltrating lymphocytes in primary liver carcinoma. A constant-region primer served to make TCR beta cDNA from about 500 ng total RNA. Modified slightly, ARM-PCR produced TCR beta libraries over three nested multiplex PCR rounds. A C-beta reverse primer and TRBV1-TRBV30 forward primers served in each of the first two PCR rounds, at about 10 cycles apiece. TCRdb processed the multiplex PCR reads anew with MiXCR; each CDR3 protein has one entry. This table has 310,000 or so distinct CDR3 sequences, less than 75% appearing once. Alongside blood RNA obtained from unsorted whole blood, germline DNA was also extracted. Material: peripheral blood. These TCRs come from a man in his forties with primary liver carcinoma and hepatitis B virus infection.

The sample holds one count of this clonotype. DNA for the CDR3: TGTGCCAGCGGTAATTCACTAGAGACCCAGTACTTC. Amino acids: CASGNSLETQYF. The V call is TRBV6-5, the J call TRBJ2-5; no definite D call. The CDR3 runs 12 residues. CDR1 and CDR2 (germline): MNHEY, SVGAGI. Deletions cut 8 bases from V and 4 bases from J, with 11 bases between.

This rearrangement joins TRBV4-1 to TRBJ2-3, with no clear D. The CDR3 extends over 15 amino acids. Between the trimmed V and J ends, which lost 4 bases and 6 bases, there was a span of 17 bases. Germline CDR1 is MGHRA and CDR2 is YSYEKL. The CDR3: CASSPPALTSDTQYF. The CDR3 DNA is TGCGCCAGCAGCCCCCCCGCCCTTACCTCCGATACGCAGTATTTT.

The chain carries TRBV11-2 and TRBJ2-3; the match to TRBD2 covers 8 bases. V shed 4 bases, J shed 0 bases, and the junction held 6 bases outside the gene matches. Germline CDR1 and CDR2: SGHAT and FQNNGV. The CDR3 spans 16 residues. The CDR3 DNA sequence: TGTGCCAGCAGCTATCGGACTAGCATAAGCACAGATACGCAGTATTTT. It yields the protein CASSYRTSISTDTQYF.

A note on this clonotype: One end of the junction is discordant with germline, which a read error may explain. This chain links TRBV7-8 with TRBJ2-2, with D perhaps matching TRBD1 or TRBD2 (6 bases each). CDR3 size: 13 residues. CDR1 is SGHVS, CDR2 FQNEAQ, per germline. The CDR3 loop reads CGSSITGRGELFF. For the CDR3, the DNA is TGTGGCAGCAGCATAACAGGGAGGGGGGAGCTGTTTTTT.

The chain has TRBV7-9 and TRBJ1-4; D uncertain. This CDR3 has 11 residues. In germline, CDR1 is SEHNR, CDR2 FQNEAQ (reference sequence). The ends were cut back, 11 bases at V and 5 bases at J, with 9 bases in the middle. The CDR3 coding sequence is TGTGCCTCCAGGCTGAATGAAAAACTGTTTTTT. Translation: CASRLNEKLFF.

As to this clonotype: One end of the junction varies from germline; a read error may be responsible. The chain combines TRBV7-8 with TRBJ2-1; 9 nucleotides line up with TRBD1. CDR3 length: 13 amino acids. The germline V gene has CDR1 SGHVS and CDR2 FQNEAQ. The CDR3 DNA follows: TGTGTCAGCAGCACCGGGACAGGGAATGAGCAGTTCTTC. Translated, it gives CVSSTGTGNEQFF.

Of note for this clonotype: A much larger clone is a single base away; this may be a read error. The genes are TRBV6-5 and TRBJ2-2; 7 bases map to TRBD1. The CDR3 is 15 amino acids. CDR1 and CDR2 (germline): MNHEY, SVGAGI. In nucleotides, the CDR3 is TGTGTCAGCAGTTCTCCGACAGGGATGGCCGGGGAGCTGTTTTTT. Protein sequence: CVSSSPTGMAGELFF.

Details on this clonotype: A much larger clone sits a single nucleotide away, making a read error possible. The chain uses TRBV4-1 and TRBJ2-1; D is uncertain. The V gene lost 0 bases and the J gene lost 4 bases, with 10 bases spanning the gap. This CDR3 is built from 15 residues. The germline V gene has CDR1 MGHRA and CDR2 YSYEKL. CDR3: CASSQDEVSYNEQFF. CDR3 sequence (DNA): TGCGCCAGCAGCCAAGACGAGGTTTCATACAATGAGCAGTTCTTC.

In its sample, this clonotype was seen many times. The chain links TRBV11-2 to TRBJ2-7; 15 bases map to TRBD2. The V and J ends lost 5 bases and 3 bases, in that order; junction bases with no gene match: 5. The germline V gene encodes CDR1 SGHAT and CDR2 FQNNGV. CDR3 length: 16 residues. DNA for the CDR3: TGTGCCAGCAGCCTTGGGGGACTAGCGGGAGGCTACGAGCAGTACTTC. Its protein product is CASSLGGLAGGYEQYF. Full variable domain (missing parts from reference TRBV11-2 and TRBJ2-7): EAGVAQSPRYKIIEKRQSVAFWCNPISGHATLYWYQQILGQGPKLLIQFQNNGVVDDSQLPKDRFSAERLKGVDSTLKIQPAKLEDSAVYLCASSLGGLAGGYEQYFGPGTRLTVT.

The chain couples TRBV5-4 to TRBJ1-1, with 7 bases matching TRBD1. Germline V gives CDR1 SGHNT, CDR2 YYREEE (reference sequence). V lost 0 bases, J lost 2 bases, and 7 bases stayed unmatched. The CDR3 totals 16 residues. CDR3 residues: CASSLGGQDINTEAFF. CDR3 coding DNA: TGTGCCAGCAGCTTGGGTGGACAGGACATCAACACTGAAGCTTTCTTT.

This clonotype appeared once. The chain combines TRBV10-2 with TRBJ2-1; D remains unclear. The germline CDR1 and CDR2 sequences are WSHSY and SAAADI. This CDR3 is 13 amino acids long. Trimming cost V 5 bases and J 16 bases, with 21 bases left between them. DNA of the CDR3: TGCGCCAGCAGTCAAGAGGTCTACAATGAGCGATTCTTC. It yields the protein CASSQEVYNERFF.

Turning to this clonotype: Since the CDR3 does not end with the conserved phenylalanine or tryptophan, this likely comes from a read error. The rearrangement links TRBV11-2 to TRBJ2-1, with unresolved D. Trimming took 6 bases from V and 8 from J, leaving 14 bases between them. The germline V gene encodes CDR1 SGHAT and CDR2 FQNNGV. CDR3 length equals 13 residues. The CDR3 region is CASRLRWGDEQFL. DNA for the CDR3: TGTGCCAGCAGGCTCAGGTGGGGTGATGAGCAGTTCCTC.

This rearrangement joins TRBV28 to TRBJ2-7; 10 nucleotides align to TRBD1. The CDR3 is 13 amino acids. Losses at the gene ends were 11 bases for V and 4 bases for J; bases not matched to a gene: 8. Germline CDR1 MDHEN, CDR2 SYDVKM. CDR3 coding DNA: TGTGCCTGGAGAGGGACAGGGGTTTACGAGCAGTACTTC. This encodes CAWRGTGVYEQYF.

This clonotype was counted many times. The chain combines TRBV10-3 with TRBJ2-3, with unresolved D. The CDR3 is 14 amino acids. Trimming stripped 6 bases from V and 0 bases from J, with 10 bases between. Germline V gene data show CDR1 as ENHRY and CDR2 as SYGVKD. CDR3 residues: CAIRQTPSTDTQYF. DNA for the CDR3: TGTGCCATCAGACAGACTCCTAGCACAGATACGCAGTATTTT.

This clonotype was seen many times. The chain combines TRBV29-1 with TRBJ2-1, with D hard to call. Trimming removed 1 base from V and 12 bases from J, with 10 bases in between. Germline V CDR1 and CDR2: SQVTM, ANQGSEA. The CDR3 spans 11 residues. CDR3 bases: TGCAGCGTTGAAGGTTCTAGTTCGCAGTTCTTC. Its translation is CSVEGSSSQFF.

The CDR3 loop reads CASSYSVWELFF. The DNA for the CDR3 is TGTGCCAGCAGTTACTCTGTCTGGGAGCTGTTTTTT. V is TRBV6-6 and J is TRBJ2-2, with D unresolved. The V end was cut by 0 bases, the J end by 9 bases, with 5 bases between. Germline CDR1 MNHNY, CDR2 SVGAGI (reference sequence). The CDR3 contains 12 residues.

Comment on this clonotype: One end of the junction does not line up with germline, which may come from a read error. The chain couples TRBV11-1 to TRBJ2-7; D gene ambiguous. Germline CDR1 and CDR2: SGHAT and FQDESV (reference sequence). The CDR3 is 14 amino acids. CDR3 region: CASNNHIGSYEQYF. DNA of the CDR3: TGCGCCAGCAACAATCACATAGGCTCCTACGAGCAGTACTTC.

As for this clonotype: This may be a read error, as it is one base from a much larger clone. This chain joins TRBV4-2 and TRBJ2-2, with 8 bases that match TRBD1. V shed 5 bases, J shed 3 bases, and the junction held 11 bases outside the gene matches. CDR3 length equals 17 residues. Germline V lookup: CDR1 LGHNA, CDR2 YNFKEQ. The CDR3 is CASSGESVTGDTGELFF. The DNA of the CDR3 is TGTGCCAGCAGCGGAGAATCCGTGACAGGGGACACCGGGGAGCTGTTTTTT.

With regard to this clonotype: Being one base from a much bigger clone, this may be a read error. V and J are TRBV12-3 or TRBV12-4 and TRBJ2-1, with 7 bases fitting TRBD2. CDR3 length: 16 residues. Trimming removed 0 bases from V and 7 bases from J; junction bases left unmatched: 9. The CDR3 spells CASSLAELVLANEQFF. As DNA, the CDR3 is TGTGCCAGCAGTTTAGCGGAATTGGTACTAGCGAATGAGCAGTTCTTC.

Turning to this clonotype: It may be a read error: a sequence one base away is much more abundant. The chain joins TRBV4-3 to TRBJ2-7, with a possible D match to TRBD2 (6 bases). CDR3 length: 15 residues. Germline V gives CDR1 LGHNA, CDR2 YSLEER. The CDR3 here is CASSLYTRESYEEYF. CDR3 nucleotides: TGCGCCAGCAGCCTATACACACGGGAGTCCTACGAGGAGTACTTC.

This clonotype was detected once. The chain couples TRBV11-2 to TRBJ2-5; 7 nucleotides align to TRBD1. This CDR3 is built from 15 residues. The V and J ends lost 7 bases and 2 bases, in that order; junction bases with no gene match: 10. Germline V gives CDR1 SGHAT, CDR2 FQNNGV. The CDR3 nucleotides read TGTGCCAGCAACAGGGGACACGGACGTCAAGAGACCCAGTACTTC. The encoded protein is CASNRGHGRQETQYF.